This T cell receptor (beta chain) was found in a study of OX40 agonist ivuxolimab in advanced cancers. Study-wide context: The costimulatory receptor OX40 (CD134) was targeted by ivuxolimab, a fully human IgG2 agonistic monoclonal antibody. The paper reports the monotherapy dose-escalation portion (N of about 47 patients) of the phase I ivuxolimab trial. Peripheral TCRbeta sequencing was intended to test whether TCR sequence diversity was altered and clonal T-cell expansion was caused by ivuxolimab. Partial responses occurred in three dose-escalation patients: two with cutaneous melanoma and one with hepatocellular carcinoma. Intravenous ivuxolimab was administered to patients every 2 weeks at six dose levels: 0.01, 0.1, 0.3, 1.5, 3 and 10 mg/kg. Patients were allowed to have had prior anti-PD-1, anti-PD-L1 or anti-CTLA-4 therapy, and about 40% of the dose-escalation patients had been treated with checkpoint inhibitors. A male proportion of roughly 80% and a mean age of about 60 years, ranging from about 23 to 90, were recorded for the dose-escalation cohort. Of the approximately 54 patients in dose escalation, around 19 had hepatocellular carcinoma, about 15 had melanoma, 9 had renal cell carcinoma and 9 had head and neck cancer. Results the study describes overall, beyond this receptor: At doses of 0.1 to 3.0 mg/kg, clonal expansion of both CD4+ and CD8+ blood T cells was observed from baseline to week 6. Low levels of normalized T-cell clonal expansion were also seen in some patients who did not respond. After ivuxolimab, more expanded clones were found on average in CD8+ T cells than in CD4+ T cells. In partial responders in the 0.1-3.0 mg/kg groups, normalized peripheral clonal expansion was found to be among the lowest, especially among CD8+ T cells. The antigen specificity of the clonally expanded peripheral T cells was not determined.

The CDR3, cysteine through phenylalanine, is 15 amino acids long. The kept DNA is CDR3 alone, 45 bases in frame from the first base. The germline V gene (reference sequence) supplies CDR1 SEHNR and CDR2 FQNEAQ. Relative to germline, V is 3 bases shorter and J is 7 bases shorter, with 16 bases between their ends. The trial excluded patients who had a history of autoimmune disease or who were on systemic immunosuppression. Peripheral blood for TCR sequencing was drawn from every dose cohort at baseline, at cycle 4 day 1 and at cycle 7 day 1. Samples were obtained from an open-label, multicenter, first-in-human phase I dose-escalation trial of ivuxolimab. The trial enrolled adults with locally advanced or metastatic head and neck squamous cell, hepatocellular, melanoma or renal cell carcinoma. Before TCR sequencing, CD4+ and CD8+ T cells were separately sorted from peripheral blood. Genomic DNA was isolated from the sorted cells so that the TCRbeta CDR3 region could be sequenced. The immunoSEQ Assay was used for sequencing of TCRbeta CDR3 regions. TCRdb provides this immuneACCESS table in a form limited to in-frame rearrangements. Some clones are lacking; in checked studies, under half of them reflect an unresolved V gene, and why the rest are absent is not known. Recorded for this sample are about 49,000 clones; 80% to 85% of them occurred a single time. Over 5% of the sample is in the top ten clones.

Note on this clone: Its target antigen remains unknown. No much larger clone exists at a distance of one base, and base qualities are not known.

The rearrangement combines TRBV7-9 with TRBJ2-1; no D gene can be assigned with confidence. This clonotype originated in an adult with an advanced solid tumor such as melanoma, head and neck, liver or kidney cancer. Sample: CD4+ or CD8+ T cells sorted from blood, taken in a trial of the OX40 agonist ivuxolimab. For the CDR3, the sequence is CASSLVTSQPNEQFF. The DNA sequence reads TGTGCCAGCAGCTTGGTGACTTCCCAACCGAATGAGCAGTTCTTC.